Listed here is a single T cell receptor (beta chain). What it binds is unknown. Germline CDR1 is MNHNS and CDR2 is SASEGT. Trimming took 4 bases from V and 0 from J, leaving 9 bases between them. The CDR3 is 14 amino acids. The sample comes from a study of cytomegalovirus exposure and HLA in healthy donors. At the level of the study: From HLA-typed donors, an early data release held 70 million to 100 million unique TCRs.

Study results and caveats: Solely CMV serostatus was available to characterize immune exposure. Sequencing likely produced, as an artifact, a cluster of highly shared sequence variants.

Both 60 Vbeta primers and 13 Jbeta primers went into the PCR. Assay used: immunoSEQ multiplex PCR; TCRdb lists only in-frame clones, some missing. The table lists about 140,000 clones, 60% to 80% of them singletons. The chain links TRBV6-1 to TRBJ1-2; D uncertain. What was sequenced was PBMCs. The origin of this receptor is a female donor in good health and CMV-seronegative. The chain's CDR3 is CASSAEVANYGYTF. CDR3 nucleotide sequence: TGTGCCAGCAGTGCGGAGGTTGCTAACTATGGCTACACCTTC.